The 16 T cell receptor beta chains in this list originate from one sample, sequenced in a study of T cell responses to AZD1222 COVID-19 vaccine. Sequencing used immunoSEQ multiplex PCR; TCRdb keeps in-frame clones, though not all of them. The sample holds tens of thousands of clones; 75% to 90% are singletons and the top ten take 2.4%. This specimen consisted of peripheral blood, obtained on day 0 of AZD1222 vaccination. These receptor sequences come from an adult in good health.

This sequence joins TRBV30 and TRBJ1-6; possibly TRBD1 for D (5 bases). The CDR3 length is 16 residues. CDR1 and CDR2 from the germline V gene are GTSNPN and SVGIG (reference sequence). Trimming pared 5 bases from V and 0 bases from J, leaving 14 bases between. The CDR3 loop is CAWGFEGSSYNSPLHF. CDR3 nucleotides: TGTGCCTGGGGTTTCGAGGGGAGCTCCTATAATTCACCCCTCCACTTT.

The chain couples TRBV28 to TRBJ2-3; tentative D call: TRBD2 (6 bases). Deletions cut 1 base from V and 6 bases from J, with 20 bases between. CDR3 length: 17 amino acids. The germline CDR1 and CDR2 sequences are MDHEN and SYDVKM. The CDR3 DNA follows: TGTGCCAGCAGTTTATTTCGGGGTGCAGGGAGGACGGATACGCAGTATTTT. Its protein product is CASSLFRGAGRTDTQYF.

The rearrangement joins TRBV30 to TRBJ1-3, with D tentatively TRBD1 (5 bases). The CDR3 runs to 15 residues. CDR1 is GTSNPN, CDR2 SVGIG, per germline (reference sequence). V gave up 4 bases and J gave up 4 bases, with 17 bases separating them. CDR3 coding DNA: TGTGCCTGGAACTACGCCTGGGGCTCGGGAAACACCATATATTTT. Translation: CAWNYAWGSGNTIYF. Using reference TRBV30 and TRBJ1-3 for the parts outside the CDR3, the full variable domain is SQTIHQWPATLVQPVGSPLSLECTVEGTSNPNLYWYRQAAGRGLQLLFYSVGIGQISSEVPQNLSASRPQDRQFILSSKKLLLSDSGFYLCAWNYAWGSGNTIYFGEGSWLTVV.

V is TRBV19 and J is TRBJ2-3; D may match TRBD1 or TRBD2 (5 bases each). The V end was cut by 3 bases, the J end by 4 bases, with 11 bases between. The CDR3 has 14 amino acids. Germline lookup yields CDR1 LNHDA and CDR2 SQIVND (reference sequence). The DNA of the CDR3 is TGTGCCAGTAGTATCCGGGACCCAGCAGATACGCAGTATTTT. This codes for CASSIRDPADTQYF.

In its sample, this clone was seen a few times. The genes are TRBV5-6 and TRBJ1-6; 8 bases are a match to TRBD1. CDR3 length: 14 residues. Germline V gene data show CDR1 as SGHDT and CDR2 as YYEEEE. V shed 2 bases and J 9 bases; nucleotides not matched to a gene: 4. The CDR3 reads CASSLGQGGSPLHF. The CDR3 DNA follows: TGTGCCAGCAGCTTAGGACAGGGAGGTTCACCCCTCCACTTT. The whole variable domain, remainder taken from reference TRBV5-6 and TRBJ1-6, is DAGVTQSPTHLIKTRGQQVTLRCSPKSGHDTVSWYQQALGQGPQFIFQYYEEEERQRGNFPDRFSGHQFPNYSSELNVNALLLGDSALYLCASSLGQGGSPLHFGNGTRLTVT.

The J gene is TRBJ1-2, the V gene TRBV9; D perhaps matches TRBD1 (5 bases). The CDR3 runs 16 residues. Per germline, CDR1 SGDLS and CDR2 YYNGEE. Trimming removed 4 bases at V and 5 bases at J, with 21 bases between. CDR3 coding DNA: TGTGCCAGCAGCCCGGAGGGTACAGGAGTGGGTTATGGCTACACCTTC. Protein: CASSPEGTGVGYGYTF.

J is TRBJ2-7 and V is TRBV6-5; maybe TRBD1 (5 bases). CDR1 and CDR2 (germline): MNHEY, SVGAGI. Trimming stripped 5 bases from V and 3 bases from J, with 8 bases between. The CDR3 loop spans 12 amino acids. CDR3 bases: TGTGCCAGCAGTCAGGGTAGCTACGAGCAGTACTTC. It specifies CASSQGSYEQYF.

The rearrangement links TRBV12-3 or TRBV12-4 to TRBJ1-2; no firm D call. The V and J ends lost 3 bases and 4 bases respectively, with 9 bases between them. The CDR3 runs 13 residues. Here the CDR3 DNA reads TGTGCCAGCAGTTTTTCAGCGATCTATGGCTACACCTTC. This translates into CASSFSAIYGYTF.

The V gene is TRBV6-5, the J gene TRBJ2-7, with 9 nucleotides matching TRBD1. The CDR3 is 15 amino acids. Germline values: CDR1 MNHEY, CDR2 SVGAGI. V lost 6 bases and J lost 5; bases outside the gene matches: 11. The CDR3 protein is CASSQTTGGSDEQYF. For the CDR3, the DNA is TGTGCCAGCAGCCAGACCACAGGGGGCAGCGACGAGCAGTACTTC.

The chain combines TRBV5-1 with TRBJ2-7; 11 bases agree with TRBD2. The germline gives CDR1 SGHRS, CDR2 YFSETQ. CDR3 length equals 14 residues. The V and J ends lost 3 bases and 4 bases, in that order; junction bases with no gene match: 3. CDR3 region: CASSSTSGEYEQYF. Here the CDR3 DNA reads TGCGCCAGCAGCTCGACTAGCGGGGAGTACGAGCAGTACTTC.

V and J are TRBV2 and TRBJ2-2, with TRBD2 identical over 9 bases. J gave up 7 bases and V 11 bases, and 8 bases lay outside the gene matches. Germline CDR1 reads SNHLY; CDR2 reads FYNNEI. The CDR3 runs 13 residues. CDR3 region: CACVAGAGGELFF. Written as DNA, the CDR3 is TGTGCCTGCGTAGCGGGAGCGGGCGGGGAGCTGTTTTTT.

This sequence joins TRBV24-1 and TRBJ2-7; D is perhaps TRBD2 (5 bases). The CDR3 totals 12 residues. CDR1 is KGHDR, CDR2 SFDVKD, per germline. The V and J ends lost 4 bases and 9 bases respectively, with 12 bases between them. The DNA of the CDR3 is TGTGCCACCAGTGACTATGCGGGTTGGCAGTACTTC. This encodes CATSDYAGWQYF.

The rearrangement links TRBV10-3 to TRBJ2-1; D perhaps matches TRBD1 (6 bases). Trimming left V 9 bases short and J 6 bases short, with 12 bases between. This CDR3 region has 12 residues. The V gene's germline CDR1 is ENHRY and CDR2 SYGVKD. The CDR3 DNA reads as TGTGCCATTTCGGACAGCCCCAATGAGCAGTTCTTC. Its translation: CAISDSPNEQFF.

V and J are TRBV24-1 and TRBJ1-1; 7 bases map to TRBD1. CDR1 and CDR2 (germline): KGHDR, SFDVKD. Unmatched junction bases numbered 4, after V lost 2 bases and J lost 2 bases. This CDR3 is built from 15 residues. Here the CDR3 reads CATSDSRTGNTEAFF. In DNA, the CDR3 is TGTGCCACCAGTGATTCCCGGACAGGTAACACTGAAGCTTTCTTT.

CDR3 nucleotides: TGTGCCAGCAGCCACCCCGAGGAACCCACAGATACGCAGTATTTT. Residues: CASSHPEEPTDTQYF. The chain uses TRBV3-1 (or the pseudogene TRBV3-2) and TRBJ2-3; D gene ambiguous. This CDR3 comprises 15 residues. V lost 3 bases to trimming and J lost 2 bases, with 12 bases between them. Germline loops: CDR1 LGHDT, CDR2 YNNKEL (reference sequence).

The V call is TRBV7-3, the J call TRBJ2-1; D possibly corresponds to TRBD2 (5 bases). The CDR3 sequence is 16 residues long. CDR1 and CDR2 from the germline V gene are SGHTA and FQGTGA. The V end lost 5 bases, the J end lost 7 bases, and 21 bases lay between the germline ends. The CDR3 spells CASSRGQLASRNEQFF. The CDR3 DNA reads as TGTGCCAGCAGCCGAGGTCAGTTGGCTAGCCGGAATGAGCAGTTCTTC.